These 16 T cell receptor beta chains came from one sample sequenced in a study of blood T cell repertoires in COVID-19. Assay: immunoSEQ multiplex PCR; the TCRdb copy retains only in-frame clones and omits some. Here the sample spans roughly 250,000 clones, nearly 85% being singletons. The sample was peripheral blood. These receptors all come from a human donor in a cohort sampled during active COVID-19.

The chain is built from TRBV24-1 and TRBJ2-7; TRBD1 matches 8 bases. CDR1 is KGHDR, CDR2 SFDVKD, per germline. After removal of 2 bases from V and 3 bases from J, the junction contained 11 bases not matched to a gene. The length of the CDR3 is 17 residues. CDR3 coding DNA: TGTGCCACCAGTGATTCAACCTGGGGACAGGAGAGCTACGAGCAGTACTTC. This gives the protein CATSDSTWGQESYEQYF.

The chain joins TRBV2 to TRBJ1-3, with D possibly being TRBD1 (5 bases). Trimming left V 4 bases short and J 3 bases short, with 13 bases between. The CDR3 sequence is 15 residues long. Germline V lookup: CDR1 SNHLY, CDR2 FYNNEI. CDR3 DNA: TGTGCCAGCAGTGTTTGGCAGGGAAATGGAAACACCATATATTTT. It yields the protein CASSVWQGNGNTIYF.

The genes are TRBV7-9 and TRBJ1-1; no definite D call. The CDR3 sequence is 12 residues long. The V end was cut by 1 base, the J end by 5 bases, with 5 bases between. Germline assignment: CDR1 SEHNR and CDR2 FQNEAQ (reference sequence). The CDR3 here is CASSLGATEAFF. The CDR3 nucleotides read TGTGCCAGCAGCTTAGGAGCGACTGAAGCTTTCTTT.

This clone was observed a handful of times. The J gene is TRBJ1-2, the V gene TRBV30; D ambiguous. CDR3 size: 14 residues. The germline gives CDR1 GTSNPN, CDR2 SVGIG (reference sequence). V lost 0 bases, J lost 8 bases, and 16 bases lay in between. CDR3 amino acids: CAWSVLRKEGGYTF. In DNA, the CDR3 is TGTGCCTGGAGTGTACTTAGGAAAGAGGGCGGCTACACCTTC.

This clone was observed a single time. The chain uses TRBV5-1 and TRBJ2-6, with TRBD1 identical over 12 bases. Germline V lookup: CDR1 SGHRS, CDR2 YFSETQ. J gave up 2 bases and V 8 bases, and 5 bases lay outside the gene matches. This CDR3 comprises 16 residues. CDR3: CARPGQGATGANVLTF. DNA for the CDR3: TGCGCCAGACCGGGACAGGGGGCAACTGGGGCCAACGTCCTGACTTTC.

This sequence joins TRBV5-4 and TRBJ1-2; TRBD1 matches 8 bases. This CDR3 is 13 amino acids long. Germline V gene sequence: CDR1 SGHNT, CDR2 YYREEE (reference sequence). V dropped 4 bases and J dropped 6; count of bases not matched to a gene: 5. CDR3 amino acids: CASSHPTGDGYTF. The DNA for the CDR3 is TGTGCCAGCAGCCACCCGACAGGGGATGGCTACACCTTC.

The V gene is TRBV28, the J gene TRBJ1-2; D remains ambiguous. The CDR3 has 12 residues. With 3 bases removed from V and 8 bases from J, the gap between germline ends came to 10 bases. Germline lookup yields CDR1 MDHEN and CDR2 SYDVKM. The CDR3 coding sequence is TGTGCCAGCAGTTTGTCCAGGCAGGGCTACACCTTC. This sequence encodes CASSLSRQGYTF.

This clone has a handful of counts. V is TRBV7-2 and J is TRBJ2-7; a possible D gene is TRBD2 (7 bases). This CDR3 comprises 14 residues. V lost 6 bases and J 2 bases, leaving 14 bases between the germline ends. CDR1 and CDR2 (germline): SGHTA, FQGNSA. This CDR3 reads CASSSEGGAYEQYF. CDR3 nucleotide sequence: TGTGCCAGCAGTTCTGAAGGGGGGGCCTACGAGCAGTACTTC.

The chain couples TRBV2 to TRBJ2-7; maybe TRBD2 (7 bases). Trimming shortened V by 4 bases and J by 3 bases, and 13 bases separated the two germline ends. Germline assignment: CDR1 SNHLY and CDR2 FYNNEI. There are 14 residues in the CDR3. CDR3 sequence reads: CASSGEGVFYEQYF. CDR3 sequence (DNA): TGTGCCAGCAGTGGGGAGGGGGTGTTCTACGAGCAGTACTTC.

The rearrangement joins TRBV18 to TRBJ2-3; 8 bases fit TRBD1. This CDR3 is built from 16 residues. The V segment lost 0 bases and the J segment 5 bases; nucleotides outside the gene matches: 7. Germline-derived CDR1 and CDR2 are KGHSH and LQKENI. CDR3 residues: CASSPPTQGDGDTQYF. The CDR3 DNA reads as TGTGCCAGCTCACCACCTACACAGGGGGATGGAGATACGCAGTATTTT.

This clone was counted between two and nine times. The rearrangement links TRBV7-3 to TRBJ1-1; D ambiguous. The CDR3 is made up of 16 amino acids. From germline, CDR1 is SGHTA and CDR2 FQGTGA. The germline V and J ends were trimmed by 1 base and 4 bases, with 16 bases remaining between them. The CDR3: CASSLKGVGGSTEAFF. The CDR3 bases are TGTGCCAGCAGCTTAAAGGGCGTTGGAGGTTCCACTGAAGCTTTCTTT.

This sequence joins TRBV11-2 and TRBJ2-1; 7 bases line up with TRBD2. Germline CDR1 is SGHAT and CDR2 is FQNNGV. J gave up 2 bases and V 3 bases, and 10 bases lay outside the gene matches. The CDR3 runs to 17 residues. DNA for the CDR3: TGTGCCAGCAGCTTTAGATCGTCGGGGGGAGCCTACAATGAGCAGTTCTTC. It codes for CASSFRSSGGAYNEQFF.

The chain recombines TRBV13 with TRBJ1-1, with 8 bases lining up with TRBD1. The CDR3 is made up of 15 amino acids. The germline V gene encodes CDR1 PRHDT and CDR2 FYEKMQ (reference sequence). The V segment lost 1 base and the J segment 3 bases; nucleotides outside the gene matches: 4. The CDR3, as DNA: TGTGCCAGCAGCTTAGAAACAGGGGGACACACTGAAGCTTTCTTT. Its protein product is CASSLETGGHTEAFF.

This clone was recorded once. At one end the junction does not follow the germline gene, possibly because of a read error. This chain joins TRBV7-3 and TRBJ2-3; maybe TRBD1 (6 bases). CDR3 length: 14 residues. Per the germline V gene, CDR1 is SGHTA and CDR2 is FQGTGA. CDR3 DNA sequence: TGTGCCAGCAGCCTAACCAGGGGAGCGGATACGCAGTATTTT. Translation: CASSLTRGADTQYF.

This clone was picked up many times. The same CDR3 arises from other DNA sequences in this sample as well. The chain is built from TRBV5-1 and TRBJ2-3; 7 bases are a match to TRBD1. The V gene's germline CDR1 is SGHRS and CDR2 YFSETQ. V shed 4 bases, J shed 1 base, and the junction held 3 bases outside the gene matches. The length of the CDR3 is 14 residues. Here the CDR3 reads CASSTGQGTDTQYF. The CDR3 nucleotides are TGCGCCAGCAGCACCGGACAGGGCACAGATACGCAGTATTTT. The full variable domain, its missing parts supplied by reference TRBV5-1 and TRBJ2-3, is KAGVTQTPRYLIKTRGQQVTLSCSPISGHRSVSWYQQTPGQGLQFLFEYFSETQRNKGNFPGRFSGRQFSNSRSEMNVSTLELGDSALYLCASSTGQGTDTQYFGPGTRLTVL.

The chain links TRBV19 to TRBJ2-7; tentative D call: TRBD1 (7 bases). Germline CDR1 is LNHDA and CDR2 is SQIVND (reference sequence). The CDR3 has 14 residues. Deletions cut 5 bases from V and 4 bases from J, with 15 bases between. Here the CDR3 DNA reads TGTGCCAGTAGTGAGGTGGCAGGGGGGTACGAGCAGTACTTC. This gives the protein CASSEVAGGYEQYF.